A single sample gave rise to the 5 T cell receptor beta chains below, sequenced in a study of cytomegalovirus exposure and HLA in healthy donors. PCR involved 60 Vbeta and 13 Jbeta primers. Clones were read by immunoSEQ multiplex PCR, and TCRdb kept only the in-frame ones, dropping some. This repertoire shows roughly 180,000 clones, roughly 84% found once; its top ten account for approximately 1.6%. Material for sequencing was PBMCs. These receptor sequences come from a male donor in good health and CMV-seronegative.

This clone was seen a few times. The J gene is TRBJ2-7, the V gene TRBV27; 7 nucleotides match TRBD1. Germline V gene lookup returns CDR1 MNHEY and CDR2 SMNVEV (reference sequence). This CDR3 has 15 residues. V was pared by 2 bases and J by 0 bases, with 4 bases of the junction left unmatched. The CDR3 nucleotides are TGTGCCAGCAGTTTACGCAGGGGGAACTCCTACGAGCAGTACTTC. Protein product: CASSLRRGNSYEQYF.

The CDR3 protein is CASSVPGTSSEQYF. The CDR3 DNA is TGTGCCAGCAGCGTCCCCGGGACTAGCTCCGAGCAGTACTTC. The chain carries TRBV7-2 and TRBJ2-7, with 9 bases identical to TRBD2. The ends lost 5 bases at V and 6 bases at J; junction bases unmatched: 8. The V gene's germline CDR1 is SGHTA and CDR2 FQGNSA. The CDR3 is made up of 14 amino acids.

The chain couples TRBV7-2 to TRBJ2-3; 8 bases line up with TRBD1. From germline, CDR1 is SGHTA and CDR2 FQGNSA. The CDR3 runs 14 residues. J lost 3 bases, V lost 5 bases, and 4 bases had no gene match. The CDR3 reads CASSQDRVTDTQYF. In nucleotides, the CDR3 is TGTGCCAGCAGCCAGGACAGGGTGACAGATACGCAGTATTTT.

This chain links TRBV18 with TRBJ2-2; 8 bases agree with TRBD1. CDR3 length equals 15 residues. Germline trimming cut 6 bases from V and 3 bases from J; bases unmatched to any gene: 6. Per the germline V gene, CDR1 is KGHSH and CDR2 is LQKENI. CDR3 region: CASSTGALHTGELFF. CDR3 bases: TGTGCCAGCTCGACAGGGGCCCTCCACACCGGGGAGCTGTTTTTT.

This rearrangement joins TRBV10-3 to TRBJ1-1; 8 bases fit TRBD1. Germline V gene sequence: CDR1 ENHRY, CDR2 SYGVKD. The V segment lost 6 bases and the J segment 5 bases; nucleotides outside the gene matches: 8. The CDR3 contains 14 residues. The CDR3, as DNA: TGTGCCATCAGCCGAACAGGGGGAGGTACTGAAGCTTTCTTT. Translation: CAISRTGGGTEAFF.